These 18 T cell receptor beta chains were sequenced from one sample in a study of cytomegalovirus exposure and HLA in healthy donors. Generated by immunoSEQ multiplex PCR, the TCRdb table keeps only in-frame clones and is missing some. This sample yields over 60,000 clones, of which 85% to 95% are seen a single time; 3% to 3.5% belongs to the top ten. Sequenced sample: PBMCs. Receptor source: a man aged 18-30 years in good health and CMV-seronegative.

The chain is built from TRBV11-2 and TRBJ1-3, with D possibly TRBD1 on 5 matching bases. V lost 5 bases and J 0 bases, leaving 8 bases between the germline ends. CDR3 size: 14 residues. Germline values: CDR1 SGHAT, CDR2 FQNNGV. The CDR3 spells CASSRGFSGNTIYF. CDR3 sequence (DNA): TGTGCCAGCAGCCGGGGGTTCTCTGGAAACACCATATATTTT.

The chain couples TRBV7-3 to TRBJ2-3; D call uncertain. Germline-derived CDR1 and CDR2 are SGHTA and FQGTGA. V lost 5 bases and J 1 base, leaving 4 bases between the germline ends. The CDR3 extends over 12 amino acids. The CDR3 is CASSPGTDTQYF. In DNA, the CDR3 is TGTGCCAGCAGCCCCGGCACAGATACGCAGTATTTT.

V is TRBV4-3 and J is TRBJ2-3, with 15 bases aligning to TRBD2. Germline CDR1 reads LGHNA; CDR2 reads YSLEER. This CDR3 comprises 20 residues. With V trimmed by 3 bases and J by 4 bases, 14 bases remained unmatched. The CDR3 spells CASSQIGVEGLAGGADTQYF. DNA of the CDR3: TGCGCCAGCAGCCAGATCGGGGTTGAAGGACTAGCGGGGGGGGCAGATACGCAGTATTTT.

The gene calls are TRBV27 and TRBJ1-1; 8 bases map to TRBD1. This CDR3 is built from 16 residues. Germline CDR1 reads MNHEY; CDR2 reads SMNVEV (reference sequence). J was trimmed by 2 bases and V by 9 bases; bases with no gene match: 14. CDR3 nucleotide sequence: TGTGCCAGTAAAGGACAGGGTGGGGGATTAAACACTGAAGCTTTCTTT. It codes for CASKGQGGGLNTEAFF.

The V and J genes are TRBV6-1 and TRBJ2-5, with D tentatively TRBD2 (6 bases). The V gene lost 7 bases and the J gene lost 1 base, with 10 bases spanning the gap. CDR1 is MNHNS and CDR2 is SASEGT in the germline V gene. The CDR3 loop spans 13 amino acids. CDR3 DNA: TGTGCCAGCAATTGGGACTTCCAAGAGACCCAGTACTTC. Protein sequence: CASNWDFQETQYF.

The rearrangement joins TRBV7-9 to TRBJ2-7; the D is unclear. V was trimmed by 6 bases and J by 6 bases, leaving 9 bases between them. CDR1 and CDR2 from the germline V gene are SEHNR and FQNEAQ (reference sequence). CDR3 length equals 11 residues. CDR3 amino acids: CASSSLREQYF. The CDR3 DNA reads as TGTGCCAGCAGTAGCCTCCGCGAGCAGTACTTC.

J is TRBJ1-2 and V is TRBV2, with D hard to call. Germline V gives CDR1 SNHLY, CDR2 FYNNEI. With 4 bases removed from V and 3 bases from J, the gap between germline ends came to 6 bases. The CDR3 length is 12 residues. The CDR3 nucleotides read TGTGCCAGCAGTGGTCAGGACTATGGCTACACCTTC. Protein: CASSGQDYGYTF. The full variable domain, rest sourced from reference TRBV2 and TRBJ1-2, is EPEVTQTPSHQVTQMGQEVILRCVPISNHLYFYWYRQILGQKVEFLVSFYNNEISEKSEIFDDQFSVERPDGSNFTLKIRSTKLEDSAMYFCASSGQDYGYTFGSGTRLTVV.

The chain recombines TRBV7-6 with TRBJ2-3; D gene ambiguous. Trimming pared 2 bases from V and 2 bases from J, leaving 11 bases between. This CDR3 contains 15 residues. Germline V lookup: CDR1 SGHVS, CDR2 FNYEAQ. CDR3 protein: CASSLISVYTDTQYF. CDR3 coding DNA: TGTGCCAGCAGCTTAATCTCGGTTTACACAGATACGCAGTATTTT.

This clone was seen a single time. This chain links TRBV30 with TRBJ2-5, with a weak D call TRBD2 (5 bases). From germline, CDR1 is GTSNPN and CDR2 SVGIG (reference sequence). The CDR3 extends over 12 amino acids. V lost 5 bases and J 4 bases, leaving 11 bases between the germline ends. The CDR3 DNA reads TGTGCCTGGTGGGCGGGTGGAGAGACCCAGTACTTC. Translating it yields CAWWAGGETQYF.

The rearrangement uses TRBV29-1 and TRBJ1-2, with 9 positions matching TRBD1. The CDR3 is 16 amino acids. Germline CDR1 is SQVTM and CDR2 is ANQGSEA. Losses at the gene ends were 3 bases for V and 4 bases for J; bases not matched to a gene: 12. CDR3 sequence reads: CSVDSGQGFGSYGYTF. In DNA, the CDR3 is TGCAGCGTTGATTCTGGACAGGGGTTCGGAAGCTATGGCTACACCTTC.

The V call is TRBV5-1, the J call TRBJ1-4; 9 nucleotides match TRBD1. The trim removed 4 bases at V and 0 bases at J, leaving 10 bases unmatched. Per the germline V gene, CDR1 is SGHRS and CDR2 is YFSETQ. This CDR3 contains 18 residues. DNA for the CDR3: TGCGCCAGCAGCCCTGACAGGGGGGGCCCCCCAACTAATGAAAAACTGTTTTTT. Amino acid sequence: CASSPDRGGPPTNEKLFF.

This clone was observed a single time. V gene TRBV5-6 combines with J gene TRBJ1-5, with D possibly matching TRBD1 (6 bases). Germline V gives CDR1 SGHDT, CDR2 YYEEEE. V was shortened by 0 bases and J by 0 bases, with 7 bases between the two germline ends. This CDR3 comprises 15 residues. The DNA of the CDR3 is TGTGCCAGCAGCTTGGGAGGGGGTAGCAATCAGCCCCAGCATTTT. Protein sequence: CASSLGGGSNQPQHF.

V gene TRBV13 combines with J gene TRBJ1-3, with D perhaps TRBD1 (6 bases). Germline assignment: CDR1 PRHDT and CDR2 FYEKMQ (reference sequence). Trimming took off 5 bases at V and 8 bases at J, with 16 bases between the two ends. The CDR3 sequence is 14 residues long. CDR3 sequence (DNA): TGTGCCAGCAGCCTATACAGGGTTAGGGACACCATATATTTT. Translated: CASSLYRVRDTIYF.

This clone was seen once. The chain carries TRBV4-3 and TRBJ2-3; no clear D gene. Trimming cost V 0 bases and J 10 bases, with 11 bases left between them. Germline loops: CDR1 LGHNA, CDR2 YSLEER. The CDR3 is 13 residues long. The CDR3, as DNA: TGCGCCAGCAGCCAAGATGGTAGCACTGCGCAGTATTTT. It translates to CASSQDGSTAQYF.

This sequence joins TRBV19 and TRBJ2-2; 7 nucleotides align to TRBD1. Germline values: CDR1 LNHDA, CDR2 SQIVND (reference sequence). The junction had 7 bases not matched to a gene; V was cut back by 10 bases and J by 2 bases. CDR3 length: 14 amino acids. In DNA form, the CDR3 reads TGTGCCACCTCGCACAGGGGAAACACCGGGGAGCTGTTTTTT. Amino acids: CATSHRGNTGELFF. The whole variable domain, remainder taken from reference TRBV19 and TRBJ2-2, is DGGITQSPKYLFRKEGQNVTLSCEQNLNHDAMYWYRQDPGQGLRLIYYSQIVNDFQKGDIAEGYSVSREKKESFPLTVTSAQKNPTAFYLCATSHRGNTGELFFGEGSRLTVL.

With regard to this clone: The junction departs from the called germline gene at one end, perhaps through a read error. CDR3 sequence: CASSLGTAETNTEAFF. In DNA, the CDR3 is TGTGCCAGCAGCCTAGGGACAGCAGAGACGAACACTGAAGCTTTCTTT. This sequence joins TRBV13 and TRBJ1-1; TRBD1 matches at 7 bases. The CDR3 has 16 amino acids. Germline CDR1 is PRHDT and CDR2 is FYEKMQ (reference sequence). The variable domain in full, with the rest retrieved from reference TRBV13 and TRBJ1-1, is AAGVIQSPRHLIKEKRETATLKCYPIPRHDTVYWYQQGPGQDPQFLISFYEKMQSDKGSIPDRFSAQQFSDYHSELNMSSLELGDSALYFCASSLGTAETNTEAFFGQGTRLTVV.

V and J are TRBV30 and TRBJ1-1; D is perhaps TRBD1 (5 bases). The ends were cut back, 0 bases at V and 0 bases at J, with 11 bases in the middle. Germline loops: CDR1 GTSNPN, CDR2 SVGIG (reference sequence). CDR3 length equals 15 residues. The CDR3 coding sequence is TGTGCCTGGAGTGTCAGTCAGGACATGAACACTGAAGCTTTCTTT. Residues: CAWSVSQDMNTEAFF.

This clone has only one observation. The CDR3, as DNA: TGTGCCAGCAGTGAGGGAGGAACCCGGGGCATTCAGTACTTC. Amino acids: CASSEGGTRGIQYF. The chain recombines TRBV2 with TRBJ2-4, with a tentative D call TRBD2 (6 bases). The V gene lost 3 bases and the J gene lost 9 bases, with 15 bases spanning the gap. Per germline, CDR1 SNHLY and CDR2 FYNNEI. CDR3 length: 14 amino acids.